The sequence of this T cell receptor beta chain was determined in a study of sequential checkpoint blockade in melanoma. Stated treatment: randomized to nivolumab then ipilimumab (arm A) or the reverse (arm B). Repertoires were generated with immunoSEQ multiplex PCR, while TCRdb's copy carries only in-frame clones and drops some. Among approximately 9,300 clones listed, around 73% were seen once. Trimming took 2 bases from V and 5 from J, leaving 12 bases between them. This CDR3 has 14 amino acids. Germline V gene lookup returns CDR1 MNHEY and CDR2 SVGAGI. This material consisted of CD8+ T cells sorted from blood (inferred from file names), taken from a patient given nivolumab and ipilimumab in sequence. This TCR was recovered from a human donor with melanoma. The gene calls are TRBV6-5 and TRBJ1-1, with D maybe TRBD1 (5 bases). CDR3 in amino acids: CASSYRGSKTEAFF. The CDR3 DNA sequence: TGTGCCAGCAGTTACCGGGGGAGTAAGACTGAAGCTTTCTTT.